This record looks at one T cell receptor (beta chain) sequence and its context. This sample stems from a study of T cell clones after liver transplantation. Study at large: Liver transplant recipients had immunosuppression withdrawal attempted within 2 years. Tolerance: complete withdrawal held at least one year, liver enzymes staying within twice normal. Post-transplant blood was tracked for graft-donor-reactive T cell clones identified in a pre-transplant mixed lymphocyte reaction.

Sequencing used immunoSEQ multiplex PCR; TCRdb keeps in-frame clones, though not all of them. This table has about 45,000 clones, approximately 86% appearing once. Trimming cost V 2 bases and J 1 base; bases outside gene matches: 1. The CDR3 length is 15 residues. CDR1 and CDR2 (germline): SGHDT, YYEEEE. The rearrangement uses TRBV5-6 and TRBJ2-1, with 9 bases identical to TRBD2. The TCR comes from a human patient who received a liver transplant. Some T cells may be transferred from the graft donor. This specimen consisted of CD4+ T cells from blood, obtained 24 months after liver transplant. For the CDR3, the DNA is TGTGCCAGCAGCTTAACTAGCGGGTCCTACAATGAGCAGTTCTTC. It is translated as CASSLTSGSYNEQFF.